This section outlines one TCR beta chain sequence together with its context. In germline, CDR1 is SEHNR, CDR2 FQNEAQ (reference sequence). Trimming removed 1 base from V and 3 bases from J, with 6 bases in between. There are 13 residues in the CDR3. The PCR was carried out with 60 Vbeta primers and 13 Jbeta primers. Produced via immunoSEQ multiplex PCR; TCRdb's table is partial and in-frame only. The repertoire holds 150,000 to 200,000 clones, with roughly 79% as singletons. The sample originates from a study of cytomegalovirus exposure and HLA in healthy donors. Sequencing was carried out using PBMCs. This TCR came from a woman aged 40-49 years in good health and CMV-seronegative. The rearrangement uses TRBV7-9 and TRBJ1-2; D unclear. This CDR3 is CASSLGGDYGYTF. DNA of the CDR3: TGTGCCAGCAGCTTAGGCGGGGACTATGGCTACACCTTC. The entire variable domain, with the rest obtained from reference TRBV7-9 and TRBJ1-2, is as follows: DTGVSQNPRHKITKRGQNVTFRCDPISEHNRLYWYRQTLGQGPEFLTYFQNEAQLEKSRLLSDRFSAERPKGSFSTLEIQRTEQGDSAMYLCASSLGGDYGYTFGSGTRLTVV.